Presented here are 2 T cell receptor beta chains from one specimen sequenced in a study of tumor and adjacent non-tumor tissue in lung cancer. Three rounds of nested PCR, following a modified ARM-PCR protocol, produced the TCRbeta library. TCRdb recomputed calls from the multiplex PCR reads with MiXCR, one row per CDR3 protein. The table shows fewer than 85,000 distinct CDR3 sequences, with roughly 80% occurring only once. This sample's RNA came from whole unsorted tissue. The sample consisted of lung tumor tissue. The source of these receptors is a woman in her fifties or sixties with non-small cell lung cancer.

V and J are TRBV24-1 and TRBJ1-5, with D possibly being TRBD1 (6 bases). This CDR3 is 13 amino acids long. The V gene's germline CDR1 is KGHDR and CDR2 SFDVKD. With 4 bases removed from V and 13 bases from J, the gap between germline ends came to 16 bases. CDR3 protein: CATSDTGFQAQHF. The CDR3, as DNA: TGTGCCACCAGTGACACAGGGTTTCAGGCGCAGCATTTT.

V usage is TRBV20-1 and J usage is TRBJ2-7; TRBD2 might be the D (6 bases). With 6 bases removed from V and 0 bases from J, the gap between germline ends came to 18 bases. CDR1 DFQATT and CDR2 SNEGSKA come from the germline V gene (reference sequence). The CDR3 sequence is 15 residues long. In DNA, the CDR3 is TGCAGTGCCCAACATAGAGGGAGGAACTCCTACGAGCAGTACTTC. The encoded protein is CSAQHRGRNSYEQYF.